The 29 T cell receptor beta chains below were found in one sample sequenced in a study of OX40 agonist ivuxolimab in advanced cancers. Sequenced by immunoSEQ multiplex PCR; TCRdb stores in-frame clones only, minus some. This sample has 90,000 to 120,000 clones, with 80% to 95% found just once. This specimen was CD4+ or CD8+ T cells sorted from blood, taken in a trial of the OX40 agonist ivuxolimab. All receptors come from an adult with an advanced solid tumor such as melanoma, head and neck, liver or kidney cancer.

The CDR3 loop is CATRIGTGYEKLFF. The CDR3 region has the DNA TGTGCCACCAGAATCGGGACAGGGTATGAAAAACTGTTTTTT. The chain is built from TRBV15 and TRBJ1-4; TRBD1 aligns across 9 bases. This CDR3 has 14 residues. V lost 6 bases, J lost 6 bases, and 5 bases stayed unmatched. Germline loops: CDR1 LNHNV, CDR2 YYDKDF (reference sequence).

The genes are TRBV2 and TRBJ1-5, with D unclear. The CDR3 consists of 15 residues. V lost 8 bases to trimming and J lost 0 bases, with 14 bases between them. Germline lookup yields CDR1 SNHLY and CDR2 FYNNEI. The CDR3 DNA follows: TGTGCCAGCCACTTGAATTCCGGTAGCAATCAGCCCCAGCATTTT. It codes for CASHLNSGSNQPQHF.

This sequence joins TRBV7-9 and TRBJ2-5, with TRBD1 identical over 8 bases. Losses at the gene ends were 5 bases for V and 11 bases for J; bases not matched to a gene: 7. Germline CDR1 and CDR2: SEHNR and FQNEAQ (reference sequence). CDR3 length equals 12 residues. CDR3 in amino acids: CASSRTGSEQYF. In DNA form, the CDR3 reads TGTGCCAGCAGCCGGACAGGGAGTGAGCAGTACTTC.

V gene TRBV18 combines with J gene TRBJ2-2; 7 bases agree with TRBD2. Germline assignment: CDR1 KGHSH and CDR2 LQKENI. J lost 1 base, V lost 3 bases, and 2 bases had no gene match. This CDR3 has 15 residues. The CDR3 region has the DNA TGTGCCAGCTCACCGGCTAGCGGGAACACCGGGGAGCTGTTTTTT. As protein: CASSPASGNTGELFF.

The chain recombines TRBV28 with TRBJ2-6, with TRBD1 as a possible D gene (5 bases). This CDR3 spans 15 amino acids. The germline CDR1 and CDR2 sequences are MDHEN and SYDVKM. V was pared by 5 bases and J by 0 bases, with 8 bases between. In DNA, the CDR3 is TGTGCCAGCAGTCAGACAGCCTCTGGGGCCAACGTCCTGACTTTC. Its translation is CASSQTASGANVLTF. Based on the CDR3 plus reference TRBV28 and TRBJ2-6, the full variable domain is DVKVTQSSRYLVKRTGEKVFLECVQDMDHENMFWYRQDPGLGLRLIYFSYDVKMKEKGDIPEGYSVSREKKERFSLILESASTNQTSMYLCASSQTASGANVLTFGAGSRLTVL.

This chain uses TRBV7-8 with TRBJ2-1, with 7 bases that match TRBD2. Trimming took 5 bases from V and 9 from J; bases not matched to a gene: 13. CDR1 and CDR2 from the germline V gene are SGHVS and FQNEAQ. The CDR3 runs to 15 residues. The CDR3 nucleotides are TGTGCCAGCAGCCCTGCGCTTGGGCGGGAGACTGAGCAGTTCTTC. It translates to CASSPALGRETEQFF.

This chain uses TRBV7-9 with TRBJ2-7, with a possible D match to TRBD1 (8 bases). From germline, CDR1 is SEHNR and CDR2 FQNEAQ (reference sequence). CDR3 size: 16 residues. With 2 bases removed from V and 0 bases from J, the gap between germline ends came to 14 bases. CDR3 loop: CASSLTGGGPSYEQYF. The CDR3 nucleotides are TGTGCCAGCAGCTTAACAGGGGGAGGGCCCTCCTACGAGCAGTACTTC.

CDR3 loop: CSASQEATQYF. Here the CDR3 DNA reads TGCAGCGCGTCGCAGGAGGCGACGCAGTACTTC. The chain employs TRBV29-1 and TRBJ2-7, with D possibly matching TRBD2 (5 bases). The ends were cut back, 7 bases at V and 9 bases at J, with 16 bases in the middle. This CDR3 comprises 11 residues. Germline V gives CDR1 SQVTM, CDR2 ANQGSEA.

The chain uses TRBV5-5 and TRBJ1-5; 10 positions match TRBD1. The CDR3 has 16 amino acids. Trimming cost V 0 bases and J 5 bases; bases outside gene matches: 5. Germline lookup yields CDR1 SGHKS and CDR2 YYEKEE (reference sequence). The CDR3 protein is CASSLARTGGDQPQHF. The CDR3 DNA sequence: TGTGCCAGCAGCTTGGCGAGGACAGGGGGAGATCAGCCCCAGCATTTT.

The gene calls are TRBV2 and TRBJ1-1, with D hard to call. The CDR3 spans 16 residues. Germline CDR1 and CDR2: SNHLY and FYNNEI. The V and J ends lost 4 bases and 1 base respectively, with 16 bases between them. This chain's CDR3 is CASSGPQPASNTEAFF. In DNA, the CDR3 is TGTGCCAGCAGTGGACCCCAACCGGCCTCGAACACTGAAGCTTTCTTT.

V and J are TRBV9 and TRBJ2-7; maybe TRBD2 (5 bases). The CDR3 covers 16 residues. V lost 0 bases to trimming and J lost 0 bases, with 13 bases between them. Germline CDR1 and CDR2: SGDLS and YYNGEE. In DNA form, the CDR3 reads TGTGCCAGCAGCGTAGGCCAGGCTAGCCGCTCCTACGAGCAGTACTTC. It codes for CASSVGQASRSYEQYF.

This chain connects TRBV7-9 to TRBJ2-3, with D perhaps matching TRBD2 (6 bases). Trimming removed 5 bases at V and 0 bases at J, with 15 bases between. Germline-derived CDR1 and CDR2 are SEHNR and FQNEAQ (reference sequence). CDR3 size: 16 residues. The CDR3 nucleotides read TGTGCCAGCAGCGCCCGCAGCGGGCCTAGCACAGATACGCAGTATTTT. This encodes CASSARSGPSTDTQYF.

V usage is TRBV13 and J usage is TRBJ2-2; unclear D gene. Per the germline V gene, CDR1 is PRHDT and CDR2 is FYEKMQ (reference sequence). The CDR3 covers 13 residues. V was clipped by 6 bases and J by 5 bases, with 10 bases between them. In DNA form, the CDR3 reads TGTGCCAGCAGTTTCAAGGGAACCGGGGAGCTGTTTTTT. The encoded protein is CASSFKGTGELFF.

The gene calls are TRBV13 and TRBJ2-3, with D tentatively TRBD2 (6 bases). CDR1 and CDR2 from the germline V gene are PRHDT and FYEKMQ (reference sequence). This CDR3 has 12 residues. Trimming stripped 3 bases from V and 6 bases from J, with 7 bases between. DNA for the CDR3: TGTGCCAGCAGCTTCCGGGGGGATACGCAGTATTTT. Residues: CASSFRGDTQYF.

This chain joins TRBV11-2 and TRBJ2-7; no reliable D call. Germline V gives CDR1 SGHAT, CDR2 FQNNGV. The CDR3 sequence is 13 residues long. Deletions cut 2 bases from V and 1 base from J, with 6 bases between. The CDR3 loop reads CASSLTDSYEQYF. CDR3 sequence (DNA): TGTGCCAGCAGCTTAACGGATTCCTACGAGCAGTACTTC.

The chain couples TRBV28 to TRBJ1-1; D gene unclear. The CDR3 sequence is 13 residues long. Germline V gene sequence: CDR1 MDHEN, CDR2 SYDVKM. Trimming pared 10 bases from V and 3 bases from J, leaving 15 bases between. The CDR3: CATKVRRDTEAFF. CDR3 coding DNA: TGTGCCACCAAGGTGAGACGAGACACTGAAGCTTTCTTT.

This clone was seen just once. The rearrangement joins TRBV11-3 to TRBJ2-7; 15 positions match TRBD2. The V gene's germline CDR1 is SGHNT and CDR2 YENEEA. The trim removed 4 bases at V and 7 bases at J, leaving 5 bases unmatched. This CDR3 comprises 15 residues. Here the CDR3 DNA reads TGTGCCAGCAGCTCCGGACTAGCGGGAGGGGGAGAGCAGTACTTC. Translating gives CASSSGLAGGGEQYF.

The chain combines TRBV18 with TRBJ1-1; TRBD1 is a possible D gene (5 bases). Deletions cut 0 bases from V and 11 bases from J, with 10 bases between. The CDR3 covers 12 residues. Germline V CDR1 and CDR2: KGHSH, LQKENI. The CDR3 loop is CASSPPSREAFF. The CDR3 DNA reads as TGTGCCAGCTCACCACCGAGCAGGGAGGCTTTCTTT.

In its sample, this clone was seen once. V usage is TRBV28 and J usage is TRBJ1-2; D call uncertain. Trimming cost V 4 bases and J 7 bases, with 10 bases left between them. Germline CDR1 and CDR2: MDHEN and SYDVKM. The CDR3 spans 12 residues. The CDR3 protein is CASSYSTGGYTF. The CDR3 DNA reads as TGTGCCAGCAGTTATTCTACGGGTGGCTACACCTTC.

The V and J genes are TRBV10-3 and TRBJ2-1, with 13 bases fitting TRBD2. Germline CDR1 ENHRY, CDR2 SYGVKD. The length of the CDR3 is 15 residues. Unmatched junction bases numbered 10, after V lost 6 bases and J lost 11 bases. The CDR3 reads CAIRRLAGGLEKQFF. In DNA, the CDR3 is TGTGCCATCAGAAGACTAGCGGGAGGCCTTGAGAAGCAGTTCTTC.

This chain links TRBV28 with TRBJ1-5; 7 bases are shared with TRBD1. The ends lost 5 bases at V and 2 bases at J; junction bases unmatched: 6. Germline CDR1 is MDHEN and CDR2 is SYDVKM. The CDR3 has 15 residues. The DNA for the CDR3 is TGTGCCAGCAGTAAGGACAGGATCGGCAATCAGCCCCAGCATTTT. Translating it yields CASSKDRIGNQPQHF.

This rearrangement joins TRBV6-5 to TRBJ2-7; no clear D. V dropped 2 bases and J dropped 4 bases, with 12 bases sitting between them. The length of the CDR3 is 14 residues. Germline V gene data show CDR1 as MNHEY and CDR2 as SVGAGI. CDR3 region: CASSYGTNAYEQYF. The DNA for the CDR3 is TGTGCCAGCAGTTACGGCACGAACGCATACGAGCAGTACTTC.

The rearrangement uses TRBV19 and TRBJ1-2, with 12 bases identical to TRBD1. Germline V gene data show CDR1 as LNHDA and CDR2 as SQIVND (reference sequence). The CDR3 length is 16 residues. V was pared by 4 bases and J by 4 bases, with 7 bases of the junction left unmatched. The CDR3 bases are TGTGCCAGTAGTAATTCGGGGACAGGGGGCAGCTATGGCTACACCTTC. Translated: CASSNSGTGGSYGYTF. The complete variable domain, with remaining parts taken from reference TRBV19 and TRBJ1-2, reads DGGITQSPKYLFRKEGQNVTLSCEQNLNHDAMYWYRQDPGQGLRLIYYSQIVNDFQKGDIAEGYSVSREKKESFPLTVTSAQKNPTAFYLCASSNSGTGGSYGYTFGSGTRLTVV.

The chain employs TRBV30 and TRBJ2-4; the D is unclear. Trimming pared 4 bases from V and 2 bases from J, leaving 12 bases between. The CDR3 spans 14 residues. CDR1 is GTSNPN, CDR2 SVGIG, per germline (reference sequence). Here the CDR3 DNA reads TGTGCCTGGAATAAGGTAGGTTCCAAAAACATTCAGTACTTC. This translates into CAWNKVGSKNIQYF.

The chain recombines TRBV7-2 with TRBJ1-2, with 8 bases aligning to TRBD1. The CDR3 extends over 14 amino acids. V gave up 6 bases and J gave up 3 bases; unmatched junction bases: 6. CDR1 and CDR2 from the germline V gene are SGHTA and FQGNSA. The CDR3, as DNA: TGTGCCAGCAGTCGGACAGGGTTGGACTATGGCTACACCTTC. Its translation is CASSRTGLDYGYTF.

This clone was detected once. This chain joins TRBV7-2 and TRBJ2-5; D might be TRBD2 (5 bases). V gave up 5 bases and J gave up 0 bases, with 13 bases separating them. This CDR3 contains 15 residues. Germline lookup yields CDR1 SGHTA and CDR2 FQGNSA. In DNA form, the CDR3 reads TGTGCCAGCAGCACCTCGATGGAGGACCAAGAGACCCAGTACTTC. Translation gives CASSTSMEDQETQYF.

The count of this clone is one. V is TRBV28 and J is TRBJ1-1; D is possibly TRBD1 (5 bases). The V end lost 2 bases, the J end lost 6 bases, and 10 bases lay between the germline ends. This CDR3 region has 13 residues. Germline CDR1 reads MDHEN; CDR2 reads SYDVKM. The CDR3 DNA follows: TGTGCCAGCAGTTTAGGGGGGAGGGCTGAAGCTTTCTTT. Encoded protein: CASSLGGRAEAFF.

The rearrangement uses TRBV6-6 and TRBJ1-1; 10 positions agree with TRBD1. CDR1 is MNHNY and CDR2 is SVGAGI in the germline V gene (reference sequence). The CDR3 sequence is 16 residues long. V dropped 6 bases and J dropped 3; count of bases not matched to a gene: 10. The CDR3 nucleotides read TGTGCCAGCAGCCTGATACGCGGACAGGGGGACACTGAAGCTTTCTTT. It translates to CASSLIRGQGDTEAFF.

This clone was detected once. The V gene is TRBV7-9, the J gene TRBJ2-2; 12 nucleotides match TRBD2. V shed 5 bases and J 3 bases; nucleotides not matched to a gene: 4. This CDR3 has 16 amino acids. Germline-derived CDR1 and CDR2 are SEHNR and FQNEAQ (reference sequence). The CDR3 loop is CASSPRLAGDTGELFF. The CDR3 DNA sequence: TGTGCCAGCAGCCCACGACTAGCGGGAGACACCGGGGAGCTGTTTTTT.